This TCR beta chain was captured by sequencing in a study of blood T cell repertoires in COVID-19. Across the study: Italy, Spain and the United States were the sources of the convalescent and acute COVID-19 samples. PBMCs, B-cell-depleted T cells, or T cells were the source of the cDNA or gDNA that made up the material.

TCRdb keeps only in-frame clones here, not all; method: immunoSEQ multiplex PCR. The sample includes about 75,000 clones, 88% of them seen just once. The germline gives CDR1 GTSNPN, CDR2 SVGIG (reference sequence). The CDR3 extends over 13 amino acids. V was clipped by 5 bases and J by 5 bases; unmatched bases: 5. The chain joins TRBV30 to TRBJ1-1, with TRBD1 matching 10 bases. The origin of this receptor is a human donor in a cohort sampled during active COVID-19. What was sequenced was peripheral blood. In nucleotides, the CDR3 is TGTGCCTGGGGGGGACAGGGGAAAACTGAAGCTTTCTTT. Protein sequence: CAWGGQGKTEAFF.